Listed below are T cell receptor beta chains from one sample, sequenced in a study of blood T cell repertoires in COVID-19. Assay used: immunoSEQ multiplex PCR; TCRdb lists only in-frame clones, some missing. Of approximately 150,000 clones listed, 88% are singletons. Sequenced: peripheral blood. The receptor set was obtained from a man between 65 and 85 years old with active COVID-19. Each CDR3 is given with its conserved first and last residue. A D gene is named only where the DNA matches it firmly. The size entry is marked missing in some rows and otherwise reads once, few, many or a size class.

-	TRBV6-6	-	TRBJ2-3	TGTGCCAGCAGTTACAGGGGCGATACGCAGTATTTT	CASSYRGDTQYF
-	TRBV27	-	TRBJ2-2	TGTGCCAGCAGTTTGAGGGTTAACACCGGGGAGCTGTTTTTT	CASSLRVNTGELFF
TRBD1	TRBV28	-	TRBJ2-7	TGTGCCAGCACCCCGACAGGGCTCTCCTACGAGCAGTACTTC	CASTPTGLSYEQYF
-	TRBV29-1	-	TRBJ1-2	TGCAGCGTTGTACAGGGCGGTGATGGCTACACCTTC	CSVVQGGDGYTF
TRBD2	TRBV29-1	-	TRBJ2-3	TGCAGCCCAAGTTATAGCGGGACGCAGTATTTT	CSPSYSGTQYF
TRBD1	TRBV18	-	TRBJ1-5	TGTGCCAGCTCATTACAGGGGAAGGATCAGCCCCAGCATTTT	CASSLQGKDQPQHF
-	TRBV6-5	-	TRBJ2-2	TGTGCCAGCAGGAGAATGGGGGCCGAGCACGGGGAGCTGTTTTTT	CASRRMGAEHGELFF
-	TRBV19	-	TRBJ2-2	TGTGCCCTCCGACGGAGCGATTCTAACACCGGGGAGCTGTTTTTT	CALRRSDSNTGELFF
TRBD1	TRBV30	-	TRBJ1-6	TGTGCCTGGAGCGAGACAGGGCTCAATTCACCCCTCCACTTT	CAWSETGLNSPLHF
-	TRBV27	-	TRBJ2-7	TGTGCCAGCAGTTTAAGGGGCCCCCCACAGTTCGACTTCTCCTACGAGCAGTACTTC	CASSLRGPPQFDFSYEQYF
TRBD1	TRBV29-1	-	TRBJ2-7	TGCAGCGTTCGGACAGGGCTCTCCTACGAGCAGTACTTC	CSVRTGLSYEQYF
-	TRBV28	-	TRBJ2-1	TGTGCCAGCAGCCTGATCCCATTACAGGGCCATGAGCAGTTCTTC	CASSLIPLQGHEQFF
TRBD2	TRBV28	-	TRBJ2-5	TGTGCCAGCGGGTCCCCCGCGGGAGGAGAGACCCAGTACTTC	CASGSPAGGETQYF
-	TRBV27	-	TRBJ1-6	TGTGCCAGCAGTTTCTATCAGGGAAAAAATTCACCCCTCCACTTT	CASSFYQGKNSPLHF
TRBD2	TRBV28	-	TRBJ2-3	TGTGCCAGCAGGAGTAGCGGGAGGGCCATAGATACGCAGTATTTT	CASRSSGRAIDTQYF
-	TRBV6-5	-	TRBJ2-1	TGTGCCAGCACATTGGGAGGGAGAGGGGGTGATGAGCAGTTCTTC	CASTLGGRGGDEQFF
-	TRBV18	-	TRBJ2-2	TGTGCCAGCTCACCGCGGCGGGGTCCGAACACCGGGGAGCTGTTTTTT	CASSPRRGPNTGELFF
TRBD1	TRBV5-1	-	TRBJ2-7	TGCGCCAGCCAGGGACAGTCGGTCTCCTACGAGCAGTACTTC	CASQGQSVSYEQYF
TRBD1	TRBV28	-	TRBJ1-2	TGTGCCAGCAGCCCCCGGACAGGATCTTTTTATGGCTACACCTTC	CASSPRTGSFYGYTF
TRBD2	TRBV7-9	-	TRBJ2-1	TGTGCCAGCAGCTTACCGACAGTAGCGGGAGAGCGCAATGAGCAGTTCTTC	CASSLPTVAGERNEQFF
-	TRBV30	-	TRBJ2-7	TGTGCCTGGAGTGTACTAGGCCTCTACGAGCAGTACTTC	CAWSVLGLYEQYF
TRBD2	TRBV24-1	-	TRBJ2-2	TGTGCCACCAGTGACTCCGGACTAGCGGCGGACACCGGGGAGCTGTTTTTT	CATSDSGLAADTGELFF
TRBD2	TRBV7-2	few	TRBJ2-7	TGTGCCAGCAGCCTAGCGGGAGGGATTTACGAGCAGTACTTC	CASSLAGGIYEQYF
-	TRBV11-2	once	TRBJ2-2	TGTGCCAGCAGCTTAGGAGGGTGGGCCGGGGAGCTGTTTTTT	CASSLGGWAGELFF
-	TRBV28	once	TRBJ2-3	TGTGCCAGCAGTTTAATTCGATCGGGGACAGATACGCAGTATTTT	CASSLIRSGTDTQYF
TRBD1	TRBV27	once	TRBJ2-1	TGTGCCAGCAGTCACGGGACAGGCCTCTCCTACAATGAGCAGTTCTTC	CASSHGTGLSYNEQFF
-	TRBV7-9	-	TRBJ1-6	TGTGCCAGCAGCTTACAGGGAGGGTCACCCCTCCACTTT	CASSLQGGSPLHF
TRBD1	TRBV2	-	TRBJ1-4	TGTGCCAGCAGATCTAGGGGGCGAACTAATGAAAAACTGTTTTTT	CASRSRGRTNEKLFF
TRBD1	TRBV25-1	-	TRBJ1-1	TGTGCCAGCAGTGTCCACAGGGGTCGGGCTGAAGCTTTCTTT	CASSVHRGRAEAFF
-	TRBV2	once	TRBJ1-5	TGTGCCAGCAGTGCCGAGTTGGGAGTAAATCAGCCCCAGCATTTT	CASSAELGVNQPQHF
TRBD1	TRBV29-1	-	TRBJ2-1	TGCAGCGTGGGGGGACAGGGGCTTTACAATGAGCAGTTCTTC	CSVGGQGLYNEQFF
-	TRBV27	-	TRBJ2-1	TGTGCCAGCAGTACACGGGAGCGGAAGCAGTTCTTC	CASSTRERKQFF